Sequencing of this T cell receptor beta chain was carried out in a study of blood T cell repertoires in COVID-19. Study context: COVID-19 samples from acute and convalescent phases originated in the United States, Italy and Spain. T cells, B-cell-depleted T cells, or PBMCs provided the cDNA or gDNA that served as material.

Per the study methods: Quantification of nucleated cells was approximated via reference gene primer amplification. This table comes from immunoSEQ multiplex PCR, and its TCRdb copy is limited to in-frame clones, with some not included. The V and J calls and clone size come from that table; D and trimming were worked out from the DNA. The sample has about 440,000 clones; more than 85% are singletons. The count of this clone is one. There are 15 residues in the CDR3. Germline-derived CDR1 and CDR2 are MDHEN and SYDVKM. With V trimmed by 5 bases and J by 3 bases, 6 bases remained unmatched. The chain joins TRBV28 to TRBJ1-4; 7 nucleotides agree with TRBD1. The sequencing sample was made of peripheral blood. The TCR comes from a woman aged 25 to 39 with acute or convalescent COVID-19. The CDR3: CASSRQGTANEKLFF. For the CDR3, the DNA is TGTGCCAGCAGTCGACAAGGGACAGCTAATGAAAAACTGTTTTTT.